There are a few counts of the clone carrying this T cell receptor (beta chain). Its antigen is not known. Quantitative 5'-RACE with molecular barcodes produced the TCR beta libraries. Using its own MiXCR run on the 5' RACE reads, TCRdb lists one record per CDR3 protein. The repertoire holds hundreds of thousands of distinct CDR3 sequences, over 30% seen once, with about 4.2% in the top ten. The data were obtained in a study of CD8 T cells in ankylosing spondylitis. Overall study results and limits: The study identified a TCR beta motif of roughly eight highly homologous variants that appeared characteristic of ankylosing spondylitis blood. Significant enrichment of disease-linked clones was reported in matched ankylosing spondylitis synovial fluid. Prior literature has documented some motif variants in synovial fluid and blood from reactive arthritis.

The ends were cut back, 5 bases at V and 3 bases at J, with 10 bases in the middle. The CDR3 has 13 residues. CDR1 and CDR2 (germline): SGHRS, YFSETQ. This TCR was recovered from a male donor with ankylosing spondylitis or in good health (not recorded which). Specimen: blood, either unsorted or a sorted T cell fraction (not recorded which). V is TRBV5-1 and J is TRBJ2-3; either TRBD1 or TRBD2 may fit D (5 bases each). The CDR3 DNA follows: TGCGCCAGCAGGGGGGTTGAAACAGATACGCAGTATTTT. It translates to CASRGVETDTQYF.